This is a list of T cell receptor beta chains from one sample in a study of T cell repertoires in cytomegalovirus infection. These receptors lack a known antigen. A single record per CDR3 protein comes from TCRdb applying MiXCR to the reads. The repertoire consists of 380,000 or so distinct CDR3 sequences, with roughly 36% occurring once and the leading ten covering roughly 12%. Sequences were derived from cultured PBMCs, sampled from culture after CMV antigen stimulation. These receptors originate from a human donor in good health (CMV status not recorded). Some clones in this sample may be carry-over from other donors' samples. The CDR3 runs from the conserved cysteine through the conserved F or W. D genes are given only for firm matches. Rows give clone size only sometimes, using once, few, many, or a class for an expanded clone.

V gene	D gene	clone size	J gene	CDR3 protein	CDR3 DNA
TRBV19	TRBD1	.	TRBJ1-6	CASRLDRAATPLHF	TGTGCCAGTAGGCTGGACAGGGCGGCAACACCCCTCCACTTT
TRBV19	TRBD2	few	TRBJ2-7	CASSFGLAAPYEQYF	TGTGCCAGTAGTTTTGGACTAGCGGCTCCCTACGAGCAGTACTTC
TRBV7-2	TRBD2	few	TRBJ2-5	CASSQLSGSTETQYF	TGTGCCAGCAGCCAGCTAAGCGGGAGTACGGAGACCCAGTACTTC
TRBV6-5	.	few	TRBJ2-1	CASSSWTTLKEQFF	TGTGCCAGCAGTTCGTGGACTACGTTAAAAGAGCAGTTCTTC
TRBV12-3/TRBV12-4	.	.	TRBJ2-1	CASRSGLGEQFF	TGTGCCAGCAGGAGTGGACTGGGTGAGCAGTTCTTC
TRBV18	.	.	TRBJ2-3	CASSPSYTDTQYF	TGTGCCAGCTCACCATCCTACACAGATACGCAGTATTTT
TRBV12-3/TRBV12-4	TRBD2	once	TRBJ2-3	CASSRGRLAGSTDTQYF	TGTGCCAGCAGTCGGGGGCGACTAGCGGGCAGCACAGATACGCAGTATTTT
TRBV4-1	TRBD2	.	TRBJ2-1	CASSHPGLAAYNEQFF	TGCGCCAGCAGCCACCCGGGACTAGCGGCCTACAATGAGCAGTTCTTC
TRBV6-1	.	few	TRBJ1-3	CASSEKGRPSSGNTIYF	TGTGCCAGCAGTGAAAAGGGACGGCCGAGCTCTGGAAACACCATATATTTT
TRBV20-1	TRBD1	.	TRBJ2-7	CSALRTGGMYEQYF	TGCAGTGCCCTCCGGACAGGGGGCATGTACGAGCAGTACTTC
TRBV6-1	.	.	TRBJ1-3	CASSPATGNTIYF	TGTGCCAGCAGCCCGGCTACTGGAAACACCATATATTTT
TRBV6-5	TRBD2	.	TRBJ2-5	CASSLAGEGQETQYF	TGTGCCAGCAGTCTAGCGGGAGAGGGCCAAGAGACCCAGTACTTC
TRBV6-8	.	.	TRBJ1-2	CASSYSVDGGYTF	TGTGCCAGCAGTTACTCAGTGGACGGGGGCTACACCTTC
TRBV7-2	.	few	TRBJ1-5	CASSLRQNQPQHF	TGTGCCAGCAGCCTCCGACAGAATCAGCCCCAGCATTTT
TRBV6-2/TRBV6-3	.	.	TRBJ2-5	CASSYQQGGLSYQETQYF	TGTGCCAGCAGTTATCAGCAGGGAGGTTTATCATACCAAGAGACCCAGTACTTC
TRBV20-1	TRBD2	few	TRBJ2-7	CSAPYRVAGDRAYEQYF	TGCAGTGCTCCGTACCGGGTAGCGGGAGACCGCGCCTACGAGCAGTACTTC
TRBV5-6	.	.	TRBJ1-2	CASIWGRQEDGYTF	TGTGCCAGCATTTGGGGGCGGCAGGAGGATGGCTACACCTTC
TRBV7-4	.	few	TRBJ2-3	CASSLKALSTDTQYF	TGTGCCAGCAGCTTAAAAGCGCTTAGCACAGATACGCAGTATTTT
TRBV4-1	.	once	TRBJ2-1	CASSQDSIVAGTYNEQFF	TGCGCCAGCAGCCAAGATAGTATAGTGGCGGGAACCTACAATGAGCAGTTCTTC
TRBV20-1	.	.	TRBJ1-5	CSAKRQEVSNQPQHF	TGCAGTGCCAAAAGACAGGAGGTTAGCAATCAGCCCCAGCATTTT
TRBV7-9	.	.	TRBJ2-7	CASSRPTSSYEQYF	TGTGCCAGCAGCCGTCCAACGAGCTCCTACGAGCAGTACTTC
TRBV7-2	TRBD2	many	TRBJ2-3	CASSLAGLAGGGDTQYF	TGTGCCAGCAGCTTAGCAGGTCTAGCGGGAGGCGGCGATACGCAGTATTTT
TRBV7-2	.	.	TRBJ2-7	CASSDRDSPSYEQYF	TGTGCCAGCAGCGACCGGGACTCACCCTCCTACGAGCAGTACTTC
TRBV19	.	.	TRBJ2-3	CASSGGRATDTQYF	TGTGCCAGTAGTGGGGGACGGGCAACAGATACGCAGTATTTT
TRBV7-7	.	few	TRBJ2-5	CASSLDTQETQYF	TGTGCCAGCAGCTTAGATACGCAAGAGACCCAGTACTTC
TRBV7-2	TRBD2	.	TRBJ2-5	CASSLAGTSVGQETQYF	TGTGCCAGCAGCTTAGCCGGGACTAGCGTCGGACAAGAGACCCAGTACTTC
TRBV12-3/TRBV12-4	.	.	TRBJ1-1	CASSLGESQAFF	TGTGCCAGCAGTTTAGGCGAGAGTCAAGCTTTCTTT
TRBV7-2	.	few	TRBJ1-6	CASTPPSGRSSYNSPLHF	TGTGCCAGCACCCCCCCATCGGGACGGAGCTCCTATAATTCACCCCTCCACTTT
TRBV28	.	few	TRBJ1-6	CASSLGRDLHF	TGTGCCAGCAGTTTAGGGAGGGACCTCCACTTT
TRBV14	TRBD1	.	TRBJ2-1	CASSAGQGREQFF	TGTGCCAGCAGCGCGGGACAGGGTCGCGAGCAGTTCTTC
TRBV6-2/TRBV6-3	TRBD1	few	TRBJ2-2	CASSYSMDRANTGELFF	TGTGCCAGCAGTTACTCGATGGACAGGGCGAACACCGGGGAGCTGTTTTTT
TRBV6-2/TRBV6-3	TRBD1	.	TRBJ2-7	CASTRLGQGSYQQYF	TGTGCCAGCACAAGGCTCGGACAGGGCTCCTACCAGCAGTACTTC
TRBV27	.	.	TRBJ2-5	CASGPVGKETQYF	TGTGCCAGCGGGCCGGTGGGGAAAGAGACCCAGTACTTC
TRBV7-8	.	.	TRBJ1-2	CASSPRVFEGYTF	TGTGCCAGCAGCCCCCGGGTATTTGAGGGCTACACCTTC
TRBV7-2	.	.	TRBJ1-5	CASSFRSNQPQHF	TGTGCCAGCAGCTTTAGGAGCAATCAGCCCCAGCATTTT
TRBV6-5	.	few	TRBJ2-1	CASSYSTARAYNEQFF	TGTGCCAGCAGTTACTCAACGGCGAGGGCCTACAATGAGCAGTTCTTC
TRBV7-2	TRBD1	many	TRBJ2-2	CASSRDRGPGELFF	TGTGCCAGCAGCCGGGACAGGGGGCCCGGGGAGCTGTTTTTT
TRBV24-1	.	few	TRBJ2-2	CATRKGAIGGELFF	TGTGCCACCCGTAAAGGGGCGATAGGCGGGGAGCTGTTTTTT
TRBV7-2	.	few	TRBJ2-7	CASSELGEQYF	TGTGCCAGCAGCGAACTCGGCGAGCAGTACTTC
TRBV10-3	TRBD2	few	TRBJ2-3	CAISESATSGSRRDTQYF	TGTGCCATCAGTGAGTCGGCGACTAGCGGGAGTAGGAGGGATACGCAGTATTTT
TRBV7-2	.	few	TRBJ2-5	CASSLGLRRETQYF	TGTGCCAGCAGCTTAGGACTGAGGAGGGAGACCCAGTACTTC
TRBV4-1	.	few	TRBJ2-1	CASSQDTGYNEQFF	TGCGCCAGCAGCCAAGACACAGGATACAATGAGCAGTTCTTC
TRBV10-3	TRBD1	.	TRBJ1-6	CAISDRGQSNSPLHF	TGTGCCATCAGTGATCGGGGACAGTCCAATTCACCCCTCCACTTT
TRBV7-9	TRBD2	.	TRBJ2-1	CASSLGLAGGSAYNEQFF	TGTGCCAGCAGCTTAGGGCTAGCGGGGGGATCTGCCTACAATGAGCAGTTCTTC
TRBV12-3/TRBV12-4	.	.	TRBJ1-2	CASSPLDSYGYTF	TGTGCCAGCAGTCCCCTCGACTCCTATGGCTACACCTTC
TRBV9	.	.	TRBJ2-5	CASSVGTPETQYF	TGTGCCAGCAGCGTTGGGACCCCCGAGACCCAGTACTTC
TRBV6-1	.	once	TRBJ1-1	CASSRGGGVTEAFF	TGTGCCAGCAGTCGTGGGGGGGGTGTGACTGAAGCTTTCTTT
TRBV5-1	.	.	TRBJ2-1	CASSFYTLALSSYNEQFF	TGCGCCAGCAGCTTTTACACATTAGCGCTAAGCTCCTACAATGAGCAGTTCTTC
TRBV24-1	TRBD2	.	TRBJ2-1	CATSGLADYNEQFF	TGTGCCACCAGTGGACTAGCGGACTACAATGAGCAGTTCTTC
TRBV7-2	.	.	TRBJ2-6	CASSLALAGAGANVLTF	TGTGCCAGCAGCTTAGCGTTGGCAGGAGCTGGGGCCAACGTCCTGACTTTC
TRBV19	TRBD1	few	TRBJ1-5	CASRSDRGPDNQPQHF	TGTGCCAGTAGGTCGGACAGGGGGCCGGACAATCAGCCCCAGCATTTT
TRBV10-3	.	.	TRBJ2-2	CAIGDTGELFF	TGTGCCATCGGAGACACCGGGGAGCTGTTTTTT
TRBV7-2	.	few	TRBJ2-1	CASSELLTSAAF	TGTGCCAGCAGCGAACTCTTGACGTCAGCGGCGTTC
TRBV12-3/TRBV12-4	.	many	TRBJ1-5	CASSLMGSGNQPQHF	TGTGCCAGCAGTTTGATGGGATCCGGCAATCAGCCCCAGCATTTT
TRBV12-3/TRBV12-4	.	.	TRBJ2-1	CASSGSMSGEQFF	TGTGCCAGCTCCGGGTCCATGTCGGGTGAGCAGTTCTTC
TRBV6-1	.	.	TRBJ1-3	CASSDARQLTSGNTIYF	TGTGCCAGCAGTGACGCGCGGCAGCTTACCTCTGGAAACACCATATATTTT
TRBV5-4	.	.	TRBJ2-5	CASSLEYGYSKETQYF	TGTGCCAGCAGCTTGGAATACGGCTACTCAAAAGAGACCCAGTACTTC
TRBV29-1	.	few	TRBJ1-1	CSVEGPEAFF	TGCAGCGTTGAAGGACCTGAAGCTTTCTTT
TRBV25-1	.	few	TRBJ2-2	CASSEYPQGVTGELFF	TGTGCCAGCAGTGAATATCCACAGGGTGTAACCGGGGAGCTGTTTTTT
TRBV12-3/TRBV12-4	.	few	TRBJ1-1	CASTVRAHTEAFF	TGTGCCAGCACGGTACGGGCTCACACTGAAGCTTTCTTT